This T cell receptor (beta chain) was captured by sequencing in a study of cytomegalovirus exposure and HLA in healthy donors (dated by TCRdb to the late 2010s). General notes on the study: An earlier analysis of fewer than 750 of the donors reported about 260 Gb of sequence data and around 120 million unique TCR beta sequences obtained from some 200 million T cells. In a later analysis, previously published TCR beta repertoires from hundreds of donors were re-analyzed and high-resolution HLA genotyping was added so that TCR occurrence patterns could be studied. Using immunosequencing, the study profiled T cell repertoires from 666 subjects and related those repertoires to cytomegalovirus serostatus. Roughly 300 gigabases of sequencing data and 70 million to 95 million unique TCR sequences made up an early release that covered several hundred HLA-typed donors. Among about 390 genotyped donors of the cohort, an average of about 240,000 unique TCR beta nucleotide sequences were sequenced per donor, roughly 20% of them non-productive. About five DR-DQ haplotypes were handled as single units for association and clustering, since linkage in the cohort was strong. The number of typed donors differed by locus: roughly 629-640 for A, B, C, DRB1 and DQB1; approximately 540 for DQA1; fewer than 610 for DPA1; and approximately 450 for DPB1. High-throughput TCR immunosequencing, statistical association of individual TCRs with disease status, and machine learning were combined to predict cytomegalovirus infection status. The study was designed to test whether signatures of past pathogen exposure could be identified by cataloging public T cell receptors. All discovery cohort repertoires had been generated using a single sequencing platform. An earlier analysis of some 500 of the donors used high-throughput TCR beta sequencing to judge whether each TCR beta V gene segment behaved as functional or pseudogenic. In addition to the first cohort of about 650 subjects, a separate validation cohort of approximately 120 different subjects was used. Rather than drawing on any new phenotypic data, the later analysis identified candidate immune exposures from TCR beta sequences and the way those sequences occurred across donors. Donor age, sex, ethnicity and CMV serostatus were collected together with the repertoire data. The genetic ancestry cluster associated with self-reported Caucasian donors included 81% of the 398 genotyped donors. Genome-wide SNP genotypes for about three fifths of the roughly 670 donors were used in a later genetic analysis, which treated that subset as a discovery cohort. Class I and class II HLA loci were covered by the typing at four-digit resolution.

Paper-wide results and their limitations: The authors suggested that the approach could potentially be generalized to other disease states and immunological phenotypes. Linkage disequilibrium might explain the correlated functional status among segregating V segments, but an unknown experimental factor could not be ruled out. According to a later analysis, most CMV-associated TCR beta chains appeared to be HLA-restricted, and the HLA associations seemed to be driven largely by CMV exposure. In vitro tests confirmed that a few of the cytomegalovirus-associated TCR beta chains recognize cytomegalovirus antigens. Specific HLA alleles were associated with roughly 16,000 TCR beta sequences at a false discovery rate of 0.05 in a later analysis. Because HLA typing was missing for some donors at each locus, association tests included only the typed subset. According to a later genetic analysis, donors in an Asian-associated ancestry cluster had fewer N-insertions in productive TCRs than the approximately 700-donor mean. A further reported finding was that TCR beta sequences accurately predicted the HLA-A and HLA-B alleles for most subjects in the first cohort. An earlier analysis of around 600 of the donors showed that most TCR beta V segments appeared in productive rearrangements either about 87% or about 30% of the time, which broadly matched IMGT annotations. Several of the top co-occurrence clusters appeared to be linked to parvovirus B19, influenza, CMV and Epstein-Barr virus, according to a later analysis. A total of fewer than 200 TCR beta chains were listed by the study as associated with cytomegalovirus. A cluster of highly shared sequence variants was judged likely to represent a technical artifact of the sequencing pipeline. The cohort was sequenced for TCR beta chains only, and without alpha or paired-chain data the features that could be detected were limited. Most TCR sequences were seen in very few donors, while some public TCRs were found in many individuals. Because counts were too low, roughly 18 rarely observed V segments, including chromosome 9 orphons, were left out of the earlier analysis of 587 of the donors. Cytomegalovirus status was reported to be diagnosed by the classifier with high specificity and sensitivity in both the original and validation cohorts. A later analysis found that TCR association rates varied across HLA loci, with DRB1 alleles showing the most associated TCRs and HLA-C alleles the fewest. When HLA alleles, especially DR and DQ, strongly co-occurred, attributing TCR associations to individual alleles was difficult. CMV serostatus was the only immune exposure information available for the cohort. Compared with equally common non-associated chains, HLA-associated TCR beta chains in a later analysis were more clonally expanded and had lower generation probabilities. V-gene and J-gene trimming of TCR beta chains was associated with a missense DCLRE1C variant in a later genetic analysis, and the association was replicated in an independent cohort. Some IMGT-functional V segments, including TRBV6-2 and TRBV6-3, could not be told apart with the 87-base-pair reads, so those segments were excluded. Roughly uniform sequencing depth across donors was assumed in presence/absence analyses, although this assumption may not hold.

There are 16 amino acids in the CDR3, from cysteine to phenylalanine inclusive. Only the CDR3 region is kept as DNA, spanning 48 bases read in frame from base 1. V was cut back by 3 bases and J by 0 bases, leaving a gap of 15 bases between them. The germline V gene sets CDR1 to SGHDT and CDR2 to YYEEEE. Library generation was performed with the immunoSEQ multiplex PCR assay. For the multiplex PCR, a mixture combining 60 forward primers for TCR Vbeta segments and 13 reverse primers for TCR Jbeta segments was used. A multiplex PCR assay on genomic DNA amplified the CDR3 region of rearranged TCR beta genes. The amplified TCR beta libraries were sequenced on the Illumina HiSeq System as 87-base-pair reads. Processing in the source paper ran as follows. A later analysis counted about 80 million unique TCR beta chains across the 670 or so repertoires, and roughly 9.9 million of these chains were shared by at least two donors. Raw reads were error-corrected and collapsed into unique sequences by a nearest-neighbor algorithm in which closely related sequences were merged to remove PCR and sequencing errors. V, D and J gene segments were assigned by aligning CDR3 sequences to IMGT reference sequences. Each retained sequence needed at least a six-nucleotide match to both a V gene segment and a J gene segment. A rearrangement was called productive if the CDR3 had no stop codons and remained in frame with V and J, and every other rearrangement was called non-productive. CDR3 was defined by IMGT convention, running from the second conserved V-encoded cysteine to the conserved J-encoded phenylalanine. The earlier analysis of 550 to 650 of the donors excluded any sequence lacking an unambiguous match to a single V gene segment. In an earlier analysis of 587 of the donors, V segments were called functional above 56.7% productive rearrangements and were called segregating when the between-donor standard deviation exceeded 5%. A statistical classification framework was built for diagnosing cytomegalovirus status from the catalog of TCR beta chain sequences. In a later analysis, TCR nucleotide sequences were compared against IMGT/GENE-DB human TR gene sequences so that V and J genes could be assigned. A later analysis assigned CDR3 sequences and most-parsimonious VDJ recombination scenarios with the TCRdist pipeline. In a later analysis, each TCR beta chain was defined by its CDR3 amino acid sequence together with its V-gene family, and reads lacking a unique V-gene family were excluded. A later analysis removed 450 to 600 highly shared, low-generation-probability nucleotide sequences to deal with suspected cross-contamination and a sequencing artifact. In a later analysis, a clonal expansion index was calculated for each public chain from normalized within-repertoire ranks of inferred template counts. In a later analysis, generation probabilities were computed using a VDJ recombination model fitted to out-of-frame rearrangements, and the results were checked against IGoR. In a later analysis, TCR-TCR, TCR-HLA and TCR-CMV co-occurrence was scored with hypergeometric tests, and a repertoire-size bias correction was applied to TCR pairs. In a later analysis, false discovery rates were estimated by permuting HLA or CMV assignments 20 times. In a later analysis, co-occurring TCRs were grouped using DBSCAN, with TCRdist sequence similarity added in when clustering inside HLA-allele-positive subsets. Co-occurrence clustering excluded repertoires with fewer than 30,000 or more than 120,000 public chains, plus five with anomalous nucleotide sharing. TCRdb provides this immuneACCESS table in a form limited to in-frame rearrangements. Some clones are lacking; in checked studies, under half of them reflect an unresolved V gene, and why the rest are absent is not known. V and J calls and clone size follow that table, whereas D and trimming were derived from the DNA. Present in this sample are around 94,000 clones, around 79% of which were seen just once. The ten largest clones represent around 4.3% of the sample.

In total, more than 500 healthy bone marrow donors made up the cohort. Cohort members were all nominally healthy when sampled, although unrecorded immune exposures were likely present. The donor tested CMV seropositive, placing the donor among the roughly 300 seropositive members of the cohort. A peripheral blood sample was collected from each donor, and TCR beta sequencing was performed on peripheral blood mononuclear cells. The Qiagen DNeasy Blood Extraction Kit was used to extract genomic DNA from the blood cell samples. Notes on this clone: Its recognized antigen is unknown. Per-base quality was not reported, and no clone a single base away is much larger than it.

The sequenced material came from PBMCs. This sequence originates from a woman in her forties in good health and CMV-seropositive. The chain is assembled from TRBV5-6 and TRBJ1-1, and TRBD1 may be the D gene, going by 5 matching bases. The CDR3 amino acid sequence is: CASSSTGGRVNTEAFF. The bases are TGTGCCAGCAGCTCGACGGGGGGTAGGGTGAACACTGAAGCTTTCTTT.